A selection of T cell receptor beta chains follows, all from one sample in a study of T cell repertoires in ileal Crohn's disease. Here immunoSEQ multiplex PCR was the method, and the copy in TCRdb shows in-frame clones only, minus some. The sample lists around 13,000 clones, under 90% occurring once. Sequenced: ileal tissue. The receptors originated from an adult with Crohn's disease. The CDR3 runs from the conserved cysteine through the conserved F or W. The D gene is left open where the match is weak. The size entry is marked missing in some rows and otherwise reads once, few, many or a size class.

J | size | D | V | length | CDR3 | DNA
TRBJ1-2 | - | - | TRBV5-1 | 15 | CASSLALDSNYGYTF | TGCGCCAGCAGCTTGGCCCTCGACAGTAACTATGGCTACACCTTC
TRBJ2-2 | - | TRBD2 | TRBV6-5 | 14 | CASSTSGNTGELFF | TGTGCCAGCAGTACTAGCGGGAACACCGGGGAGCTGTTTTTT
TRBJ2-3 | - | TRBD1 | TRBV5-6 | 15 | CASTIAGGGEDTQYF | TGTGCCAGCACTATAGCAGGGGGCGGTGAAGATACGCAGTATTTT
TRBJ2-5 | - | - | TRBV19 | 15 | CASSIVGANKETQYF | TGTGCCAGTAGTATTGTAGGGGCCAATAAAGAGACCCAGTACTTC
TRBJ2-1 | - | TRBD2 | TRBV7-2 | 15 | CASSLLFAREGEQFF | TGTGCCAGCAGCTTACTCTTTGCTAGGGAGGGTGAGCAGTTCTTC
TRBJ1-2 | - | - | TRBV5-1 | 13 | CASSQQANYGYTF | TGCGCCAGCAGTCAACAGGCTAACTATGGCTACACCTTC
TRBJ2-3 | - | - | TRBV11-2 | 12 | CASSVRGDTQYF | TGTGCCAGCAGCGTTAGGGGTGATACGCAGTATTTT
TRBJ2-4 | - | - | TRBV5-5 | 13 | CASYPVGTNIQYF | TGTGCCAGCTACCCGGTTGGGACTAACATTCAGTACTTC
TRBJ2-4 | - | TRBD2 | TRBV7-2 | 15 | CASSLITSGLNIQYF | TGTGCCAGCAGCTTGATTACTAGCGGGTTAAACATTCAGTACTTC
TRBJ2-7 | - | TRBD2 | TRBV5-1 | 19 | CASRRGGTSGGTSSYEQYF | TGCGCCAGCAGACGCGGGGGGACTAGCGGGGGGACCAGCTCCTACGAGCAGTACTTC
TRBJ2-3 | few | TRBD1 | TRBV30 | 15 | CAWTSGTGGRHTQYF | TGTGCCTGGACCTCCGGGACAGGGGGCCGTCATACGCAGTATTTT
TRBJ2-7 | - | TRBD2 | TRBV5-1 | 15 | CASSLEASGIYEQYF | TGCGCCAGCAGCTTGGAGGCGAGCGGGATATACGAGCAGTACTTC
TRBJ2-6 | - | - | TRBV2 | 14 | CASQWLSGANVLTF | TGTGCCAGCCAGTGGCTCTCTGGGGCCAACGTCCTGACTTTC
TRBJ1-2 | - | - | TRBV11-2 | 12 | CASSLEAWGYTF | TGTGCCAGCAGCCTGGAAGCGTGGGGCTACACCTTC
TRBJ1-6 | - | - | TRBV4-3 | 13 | CASSRSGVSPLHF | TGCGCCAGCAGCCGGTCGGGGGTTTCACCCCTCCACTTT
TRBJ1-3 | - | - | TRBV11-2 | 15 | CASSFQGTAGNTIYF | TGTGCCAGCAGCTTTCAGGGGACGGCTGGAAACACCATATATTTT
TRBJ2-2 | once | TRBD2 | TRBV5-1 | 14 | CASSHDWGGGELFF | TGCGCCAGCAGCCACGACTGGGGGGGCGGGGAGCTGTTTTTT
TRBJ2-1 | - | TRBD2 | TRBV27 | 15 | CASIPLAGSYNEQFF | TGTGCCAGCATCCCGCTAGCGGGTTCCTACAATGAGCAGTTCTTC
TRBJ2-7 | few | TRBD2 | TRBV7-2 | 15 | CASSLIAGGPGEQYF | TGTGCCAGCAGCTTAATAGCGGGGGGGCCGGGGGAGCAGTACTTC
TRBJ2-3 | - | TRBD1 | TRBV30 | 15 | CACTTGGYGTDTQYF | TGTGCCTGTACGACAGGGGGGTACGGCACAGATACGCAGTATTTT
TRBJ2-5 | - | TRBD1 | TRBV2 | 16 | CASSKRGTGNRETQYF | TGTGCCAGCAGTAAACGAGGGACAGGGAATAGAGAGACCCAGTACTTC
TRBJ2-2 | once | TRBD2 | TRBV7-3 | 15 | CASSSLAGGFGELFF | TGTGCCAGCAGCAGCCTAGCGGGGGGATTTGGGGAGCTGTTTTTT
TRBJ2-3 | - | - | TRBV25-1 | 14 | CASSRTDSTDTQYF | TGTGCCAGCAGCAGGACAGATAGCACAGATACGCAGTATTTT
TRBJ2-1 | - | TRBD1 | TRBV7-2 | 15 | CASSGDRVNDNEQFF | TGTGCCAGCAGCGGGGACAGGGTCAACGACAATGAGCAGTTCTTC
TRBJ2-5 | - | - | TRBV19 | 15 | CASSTSPAWRETQYF | TGTGCCAGTAGTACAAGTCCCGCCTGGAGGGAGACCCAGTACTTC
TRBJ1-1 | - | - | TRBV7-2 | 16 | CASSLAGNTGKTEAFF | TGTGCCAGCAGCTTAGCCGGGAACACAGGGAAGACTGAAGCTTTCTTT
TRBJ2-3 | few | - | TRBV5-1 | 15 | CASSLVSSGSDTQYF | TGCGCCAGCAGCTTGGTCTCCTCGGGGTCAGATACGCAGTATTTT
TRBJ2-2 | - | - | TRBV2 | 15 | CASSEIRGATGELFF | TGTGCCAGCAGTGAAATCAGGGGCGCGACCGGGGAGCTGTTTTTT
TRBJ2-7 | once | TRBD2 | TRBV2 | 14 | CASSVSSGDYEQYF | TGTGCCAGCAGTGTCTCTAGCGGGGACTACGAGCAGTACTTC
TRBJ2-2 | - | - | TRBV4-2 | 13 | CASSQGETGELFF | TGTGCCAGCAGCCAAGGGGAGACCGGGGAGCTGTTTTTT
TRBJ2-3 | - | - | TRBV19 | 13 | CASGADSTDTQYF | TGTGCCAGTGGGGCGGATAGCACAGATACGCAGTATTTT
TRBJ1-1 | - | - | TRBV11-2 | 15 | CASSPEFPMNTEAFF | TGTGCCAGCAGCCCCGAATTTCCTATGAACACTGAAGCTTTCTTT
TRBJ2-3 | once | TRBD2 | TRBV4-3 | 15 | CASSLTASGGDTQYF | TGCGCCAGCAGCCTGACGGCTAGCGGGGGTGATACGCAGTATTTT
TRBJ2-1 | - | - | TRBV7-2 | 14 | CASSSGQPLNEQFF | TGTGCCAGCAGCTCCGGACAGCCCTTAAATGAGCAGTTCTTC
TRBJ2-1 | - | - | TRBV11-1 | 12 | CASSGPYNEQFF | TGTGCCAGCAGCGGGCCCTACAATGAGCAGTTCTTC
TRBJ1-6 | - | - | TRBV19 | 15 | CASSMQQGNNSPLHF | TGTGCCAGTAGTATGCAGCAGGGGAATAATTCACCCCTCCACTTT
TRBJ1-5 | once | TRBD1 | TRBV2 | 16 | CASSGQGARSNQPQHF | TGTGCCAGCAGCGGGCAGGGGGCGCGAAGCAATCAGCCCCAGCATTTT
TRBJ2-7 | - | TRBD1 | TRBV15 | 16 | CATSRERTGGTYEQYF | TGTGCCACCAGCAGAGAACGGACAGGGGGAACCTACGAGCAGTACTTC
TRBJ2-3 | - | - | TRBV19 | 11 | CASRAEYTQYF | TGTGCCAGTAGGGCCGAATATACGCAGTATTTT
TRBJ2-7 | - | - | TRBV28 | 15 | CASSPARGLRGEQYF | TGTGCCAGCAGTCCCGCTAGGGGACTTAGAGGCGAGCAGTACTTC
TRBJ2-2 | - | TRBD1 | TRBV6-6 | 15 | CASRRTGGDTGELFF | TGTGCCAGCAGGCGGACAGGGGGTGACACCGGGGAGCTGTTTTTT
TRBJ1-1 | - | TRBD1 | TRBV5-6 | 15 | CASSFFGTGHTEAFF | TGTGCCAGCAGCTTCTTCGGGACAGGGCACACTGAAGCTTTCTTT
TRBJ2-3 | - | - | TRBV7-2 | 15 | CASSPSFGVADTQYF | TGTGCCAGCAGCCCCTCCTTCGGGGTGGCAGATACGCAGTATTTT
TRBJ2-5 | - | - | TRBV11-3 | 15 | CASSPGTDLRETQYF | TGTGCCAGCAGCCCAGGAACAGACCTCCGGGAGACCCAGTACTTC
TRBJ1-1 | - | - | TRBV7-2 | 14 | CASSLGTALTEAFF | TGTGCCAGCAGCTTAGGGACAGCCCTAACTGAAGCTTTCTTT
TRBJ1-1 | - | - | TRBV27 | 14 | CASSLYGGSTEAFF | TGTGCCAGCAGTTTATACGGGGGGAGCACTGAAGCTTTCTTT
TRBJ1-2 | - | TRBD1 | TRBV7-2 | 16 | CASSRRTGGTNYGYTF | TGTGCCAGCAGCCGAAGGACAGGGGGCACTAACTATGGCTACACCTTC
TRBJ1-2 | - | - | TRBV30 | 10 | CAWNQGFYTF | TGTGCCTGGAATCAGGGTTTCTACACCTTC
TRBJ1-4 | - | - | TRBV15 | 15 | CATSIIRGPREKLFF | TGTGCCACCAGCATAATCAGAGGCCCCAGAGAAAAACTGTTTTTT
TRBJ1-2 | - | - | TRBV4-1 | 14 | CASSQWATNYGYTF | TGCGCCAGCAGCCAATGGGCAACCAACTATGGCTACACCTTC
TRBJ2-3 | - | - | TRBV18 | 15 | CASSPLQGDGDTQYF | TGTGCCAGCTCACCACTGCAGGGTGATGGAGATACGCAGTATTTT
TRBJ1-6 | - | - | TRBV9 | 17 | CASSPGRGSSYNSPLHF | TGTGCCAGCAGTCCGGGACGGGGGAGCTCCTATAATTCACCCCTCCACTTT
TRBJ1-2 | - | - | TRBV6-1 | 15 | CASSEAIQGLNGYTF | TGTGCCAGCAGTGAAGCGATACAGGGTTTAAATGGCTACACCTTC